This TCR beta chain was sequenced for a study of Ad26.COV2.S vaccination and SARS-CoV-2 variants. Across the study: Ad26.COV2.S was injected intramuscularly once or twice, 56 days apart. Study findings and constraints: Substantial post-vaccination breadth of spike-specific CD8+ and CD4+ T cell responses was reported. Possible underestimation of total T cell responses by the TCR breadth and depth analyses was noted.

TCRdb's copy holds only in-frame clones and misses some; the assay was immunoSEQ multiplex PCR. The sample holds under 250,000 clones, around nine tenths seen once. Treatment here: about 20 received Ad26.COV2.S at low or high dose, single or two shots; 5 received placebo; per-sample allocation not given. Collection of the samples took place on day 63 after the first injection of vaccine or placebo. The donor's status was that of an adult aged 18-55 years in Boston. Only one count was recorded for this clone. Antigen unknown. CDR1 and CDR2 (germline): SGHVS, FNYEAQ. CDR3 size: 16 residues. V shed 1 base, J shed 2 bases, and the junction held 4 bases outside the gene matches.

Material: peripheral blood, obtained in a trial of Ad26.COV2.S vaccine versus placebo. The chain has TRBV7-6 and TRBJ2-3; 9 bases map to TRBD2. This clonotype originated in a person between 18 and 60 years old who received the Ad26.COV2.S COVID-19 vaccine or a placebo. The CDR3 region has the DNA TGTGCCAGCAGCTTAGTGAGCGGGGGGATCACAGATACGCAGTATTTT. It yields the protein CASSLVSGGITDTQYF. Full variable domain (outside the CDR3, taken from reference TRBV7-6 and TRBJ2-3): GAGVSQSPRYKVTKRGQDVALRCDPISGHVSLYWYRQALGQGPEFLTYFNYEAQQDKSGLPNDRFSAERPEGSISTLTIQRTEQRDSAMYRCASSLVSGGITDTQYFGPGTRLTVL.